These 31 T cell receptor beta chains came from one sample sequenced in a study of blood T cell repertoires in COVID-19 (dated by TCRdb to 2018 to 2020). The method behind the library was the immunoSEQ multiplex PCR assay. TCRdb stores this immuneACCESS table with in-frame sequences only. Part of the clones is absent; in the studies checked, under half of the shortfall reflects unresolved V genes, and no reason is known for the rest. This sample has 79,000 or so clones in its table, and about 87% of those were observed once. Approximately 1% of the sample is taken by the ten largest. The specimen was peripheral blood. These receptors all come from a human donor in a cohort sampled during active COVID-19.

This clone is a singleton in its sample. The chain uses TRBV30 and TRBJ2-2; D remains ambiguous. Trimming removed 3 bases from V and 8 bases from J, with 13 bases in between. Germline V gives CDR1 GTSNPN, CDR2 SVGIG (reference sequence). CDR3 size: 13 residues. CDR3 bases: TGTGCCTGGAGAGCGAATTCCTTTGGGGAGCTGTTTTTT. Translation: CAWRANSFGELFF. The whole variable domain, filled in from reference TRBV30 and TRBJ2-2, reads SQTIHQWPATLVQPVGSPLSLECTVEGTSNPNLYWYRQAAGRGLQLLFYSVGIGQISSEVPQNLSASRPQDRQFILSSKKLLLSDSGFYLCAWRANSFGELFFGEGSRLTVL.

The J gene is TRBJ2-2, the V gene TRBV7-2; the D gene is possibly TRBD2 (5 bases). The V gene's germline CDR1 is SGHTA and CDR2 FQGNSA. The CDR3 length is 16 residues. The V end lost 2 bases, the J end lost 0 bases, and 10 bases lay between the germline ends. CDR3 DNA sequence: TGTGCCAGCAGCTTAAACCCTAGCCCGAACACCGGGGAGCTGTTTTTT. It translates to CASSLNPSPNTGELFF.

V and J are TRBV30 and TRBJ2-3; TRBD2 agrees at 13 bases. The CDR3 extends over 15 amino acids. Germline trimming cut 3 bases from V and 5 bases from J; bases unmatched to any gene: 5. The V gene's germline CDR1 is GTSNPN and CDR2 SVGIG (reference sequence). As DNA, the CDR3 is TGTGCCTGGAGGGGACTAGCGGGATGGGGAGATACGCAGTATTTT. This gives the protein CAWRGLAGWGDTQYF.

V and J are TRBV5-1 and TRBJ2-7; perhaps TRBD1 as D (8 bases). Deletions cut 7 bases from V and 2 bases from J, with 16 bases between. Germline V gene sequence: CDR1 SGHRS, CDR2 YFSETQ. The CDR3 sequence is 14 residues long. The CDR3: CASAQGGIPYEQYF. Written as DNA, the CDR3 is TGCGCCAGCGCACAGGGGGGGATCCCCTACGAGCAGTACTTC.

The gene calls are TRBV19 and TRBJ1-1; 7 positions agree with TRBD1. CDR3 length: 12 residues. Germline V gene sequence: CDR1 LNHDA, CDR2 SQIVND (reference sequence). After removal of 1 base from V and 10 bases from J, the junction contained 3 bases not matched to a gene. Here the CDR3 reads CASSIVAGGAFF. The CDR3 DNA is TGTGCCAGTAGTATAGTGGCAGGGGGAGCTTTCTTT.

V and J are TRBV6-4 and TRBJ2-7; 9 bases line up with TRBD2. The CDR3 contains 15 residues. J lost 3 bases, V lost 7 bases, and 10 bases had no gene match. From germline, CDR1 is MRHNA and CDR2 SNTAGT. The CDR3 here is CASTEREAFLYEQYF. In DNA, the CDR3 is TGTGCCAGCACGGAGCGGGAGGCCTTCCTCTACGAGCAGTACTTC.

J is TRBJ2-4 and V is TRBV19; TRBD2 aligns across 10 bases. The CDR3 loop spans 16 amino acids. V gave up 3 bases and J gave up 7 bases; unmatched junction bases: 9. CDR1 and CDR2 (germline): LNHDA, SQIVND (reference sequence). This CDR3 reads CASSIAASGSPNIQYF. The CDR3 DNA reads TGTGCCAGTAGTATTGCGGCTAGCGGGAGTCCCAACATTCAGTACTTC.

This clone was detected ten times or more. The CDR3 protein is CASSLDGTEVGELFF. CDR3 bases: TGCGCCAGCAGCTTGGACGGGACTGAAGTCGGGGAGCTGTTTTTT. The chain carries TRBV5-1 and TRBJ2-2, with a weak D call TRBD2 (6 bases). The CDR3 has 15 residues. CDR1 SGHRS and CDR2 YFSETQ come from the germline V gene. V dropped 0 bases and J dropped 7 bases, with 13 bases sitting between them.

CDR3 loop: CASSKGGWETVPAEAFF. The CDR3 DNA sequence: TGTGCCAGTAGTAAGGGGGGGTGGGAGACAGTTCCGGCTGAAGCTTTCTTT. The chain is built from TRBV19 and TRBJ1-1; D possibly corresponds to TRBD1 (6 bases). Trimming pared 4 bases from V and 6 bases from J, leaving 24 bases between. CDR3 length: 17 amino acids. Germline V gene data show CDR1 as LNHDA and CDR2 as SQIVND (reference sequence).

This clone has only one observation. The CDR3 DNA reads TGTGCCAGCAGTGAAAGGCAGGGGTCCGAAGCTTTCTTT. Amino acids: CASSERQGSEAFF. The J gene is TRBJ1-1, the V gene TRBV2, with D possibly being TRBD1 (6 bases). Germline-derived CDR1 and CDR2 are SNHLY and FYNNEI. CDR3 length equals 13 residues. The V end lost 2 bases, the J end lost 8 bases, and 12 bases lay between the germline ends.

This clone was counted a few times. The J gene is TRBJ1-1, the V gene TRBV3-1 (or the pseudogene TRBV3-2); D might be TRBD1 (5 bases). The CDR3 contains 15 residues. Trimming took 1 base from V and 0 from J, leaving 9 bases between them. In germline, CDR1 is LGHDT, CDR2 YNNKEL (reference sequence). The CDR3 region has the DNA TGTGCCAGCAGCCAAGGGGAGGGGATGAACACTGAAGCTTTCTTT. It encodes CASSQGEGMNTEAFF.

The chain recombines TRBV29-1 with TRBJ2-5; D perhaps matches TRBD2 (6 bases). Trimming took off 7 bases at V and 5 bases at J, with 14 bases between the two ends. This CDR3 comprises 12 residues. The germline V gene has CDR1 SQVTM and CDR2 ANQGSEA. The CDR3 nucleotides are TGCAGCGCCCTACGGGAGTGGGAGACCCAGTACTTC. This translates into CSALREWETQYF.

V and J are TRBV14 and TRBJ1-2; 10 bases are a match to TRBD1. The germline CDR1 and CDR2 sequences are SGHDN and FVKESK. Trimming cost V 0 bases and J 8 bases; bases outside gene matches: 6. The CDR3 extends over 15 amino acids. The CDR3: CASSQDRQGAQGYTF. The CDR3 DNA sequence: TGTGCCAGCAGCCAAGATCGACAGGGGGCGCAGGGCTACACCTTC. The full variable domain, rest sourced from reference TRBV14 and TRBJ1-2, is EAGVTQFPSHSVIEKGQTVTLRCDPISGHDNLYWYRRVMGKEIKFLLHFVKESKQDESGMPNNRFLAERTGGTYSTLKVQPAELEDSGVYFCASSQDRQGAQGYTFGSGTRLTVV.

The chain joins TRBV18 to TRBJ2-7; the D gene is possibly TRBD1 (6 bases). The germline gives CDR1 KGHSH, CDR2 LQKENI. The CDR3 totals 13 residues. Between the trimmed V and J ends, which lost 3 bases and 3 bases, there was a span of 9 bases. This CDR3 is CASSPRDIYEQYF. For the CDR3, the DNA is TGTGCCAGCTCACCCCGGGACATCTACGAGCAGTACTTC. The full variable domain, its missing parts supplied by reference TRBV18 and TRBJ2-7, is NAGVMQNPRHLVRRRGQEARLRCSPMKGHSHVYWYRQLPEEGLKFMVYLQKENIIDESGMPKERFSAEFPKEGPSILRIQQVVRGDSAAYFCASSPRDIYEQYFGPGTRLTVT.

The chain uses TRBV7-2 and TRBJ2-5, with a possible D match to TRBD2 (6 bases). The V and J ends lost 2 bases and 4 bases respectively, with 14 bases between them. The CDR3 covers 15 residues. Germline values: CDR1 SGHTA, CDR2 FQGNSA. CDR3 coding DNA: TGTGCCAGCAGCTTAACGGCGGGACGGGGAGAGACCCAGTACTTC. It codes for CASSLTAGRGETQYF.

The chain recombines TRBV27 with TRBJ2-1; 11 positions match TRBD2. Germline CDR1 and CDR2: MNHEY and SMNVEV (reference sequence). V gave up 8 bases and J gave up 6 bases; unmatched junction bases: 9. CDR3 length: 15 amino acids. CDR3: CASFLAGGPGNEQFF. The CDR3 coding sequence is TGTGCCAGCTTCTTAGCGGGAGGGCCGGGCAATGAGCAGTTCTTC.

The V gene is TRBV2, the J gene TRBJ2-6; TRBD2 matches 11 bases. The CDR3 contains 15 residues. CDR1 and CDR2 (germline): SNHLY, FYNNEI. V lost 10 bases to trimming and J lost 0 bases; unmatched junction nucleotides: 2. The DNA for the CDR3 is TGTGCCACGACTAGCGGGGACTCTGGGGCCAACGTCCTGACTTTC. The encoded protein is CATTSGDSGANVLTF.

DNA of the CDR3: TGTGCCAGCAGCGTATCGACAGGGGTGGCCGGGGAGCTGTTTTTT. Its protein is CASSVSTGVAGELFF. The chain recombines TRBV9 with TRBJ2-2, with 8 positions matching TRBD1. Germline loops: CDR1 SGDLS, CDR2 YYNGEE. This CDR3 is built from 15 residues. The ends lost 1 base at V and 6 bases at J; junction bases unmatched: 5.

This rearrangement joins TRBV11-2 to TRBJ2-2; TRBD2 aligns across 14 bases. Germline-derived CDR1 and CDR2 are SGHAT and FQNNGV. CDR3 length: 17 amino acids. Trimming removed 4 bases from V and 3 bases from J; junction bases left unmatched: 4. The CDR3 DNA reads as TGTGCCAGCAGCTGGGGGACTAGCGGGAGATACACCGGGGAGCTGTTTTTT. It translates to CASSWGTSGRYTGELFF.

The V gene is TRBV27, the J gene TRBJ2-2; TRBD1 matches at 10 bases. Germline lookup yields CDR1 MNHEY and CDR2 SMNVEV (reference sequence). V was clipped by 5 bases and J by 8 bases; unmatched bases: 20. The CDR3 has 19 residues. This chain's CDR3 is CASSTDRGQGLAWRGELFF. The CDR3 DNA reads TGTGCCAGCAGTACCGACAGGGGGCAAGGACTAGCTTGGAGAGGGGAGCTGTTTTTT.

The V gene is TRBV6-6, the J gene TRBJ1-5; 9 positions match TRBD1. The length of the CDR3 is 20 residues. V lost 6 bases and J lost 0; bases outside the gene matches: 18. The germline V gene encodes CDR1 MNHNY and CDR2 SVGAGI (reference sequence). In nucleotides, the CDR3 is TGTGCCAGCAGCCGAAGACCTCCTGGGACAGGGATTTATAGCAATCAGCCCCAGCATTTT. It encodes CASSRRPPGTGIYSNQPQHF.

The chain uses TRBV28 and TRBJ2-7; D remains unclear. CDR3 length: 10 amino acids. Deletions cut 8 bases from V and 3 bases from J, with 5 bases between. CDR1 is MDHEN and CDR2 is SYDVKM in the germline V gene. CDR3 region: CASSIYEQYF. The CDR3 DNA is TGTGCCAGCTCCATCTACGAGCAGTACTTC. The full variable domain, in which reference TRBV28 and TRBJ2-7 provide the parts outside the CDR3, is DVKVTQSSRYLVKRTGEKVFLECVQDMDHENMFWYRQDPGLGLRLIYFSYDVKMKEKGDIPEGYSVSREKKERFSLILESASTNQTSMYLCASSIYEQYFGPGTRLTVT.

The chain carries TRBV30 and TRBJ2-1; 11 nucleotides align to TRBD2. After removal of 1 base from V and 0 bases from J, the junction contained 11 bases not matched to a gene. CDR1 and CDR2 (germline): GTSNPN, SVGIG (reference sequence). This CDR3 region has 19 residues. CDR3 sequence (DNA): TGTGCCTGGAGTGGGACAGGAAGACTAGCGGGAATCTCCTACAATGAGCAGTTCTTC. Translated, it gives CAWSGTGRLAGISYNEQFF.

The J gene is TRBJ1-5, the V gene TRBV11-2; D remains ambiguous. V shed 5 bases and J shed 4 bases, with 9 bases lying between them. The CDR3 sequence is 13 residues long. Germline assignment: CDR1 SGHAT and CDR2 FQNNGV. The CDR3 DNA follows: TGTGCCAGCAGCCAGTCGGGGAATCAGCCCCAGCATTTT. Translated, it gives CASSQSGNQPQHF. Together with reference TRBV11-2 and TRBJ1-5, the CDR3 gives the full variable domain: EAGVAQSPRYKIIEKRQSVAFWCNPISGHATLYWYQQILGQGPKLLIQFQNNGVVDDSQLPKDRFSAERLKGVDSTLKIQPAKLEDSAVYLCASSQSGNQPQHFGDGTRLSIL.

The chain recombines TRBV25-1 with TRBJ1-5; D is unresolved. V shed 3 bases and J shed 9 bases, with 9 bases lying between them. The germline gives CDR1 MGHDK, CDR2 SYGVNS. The CDR3 contains 12 residues. The DNA for the CDR3 is TGTGCCAGCAGTGACCCAGGCTCGCCCCAGCATTTT. This gives the protein CASSDPGSPQHF.

This chain links TRBV19 with TRBJ1-2, with TRBD1 identical over 7 bases. V shed 3 bases, J shed 4 bases, and the junction held 8 bases outside the gene matches. The CDR3 has 15 residues. Germline CDR1 LNHDA, CDR2 SQIVND (reference sequence). The CDR3, as DNA: TGTGCCAGTAGTATGGGGGACAGTGCCTTCTATGGCTACACCTTC. Translating it yields CASSMGDSAFYGYTF.

This chain links TRBV19 with TRBJ2-7, with D possibly matching TRBD1 (7 bases). The CDR3 is made up of 16 amino acids. The germline V gene has CDR1 LNHDA and CDR2 SQIVND (reference sequence). V was shortened by 3 bases and J by 2 bases, with 17 bases between the two germline ends. The CDR3 here is CASSMAGQHRTYEQYF. CDR3 nucleotide sequence: TGTGCCAGTAGTATGGCGGGACAGCATCGCACCTACGAGCAGTACTTC. The full variable domain, rest sourced from reference TRBV19 and TRBJ2-7, is DGGITQSPKYLFRKEGQNVTLSCEQNLNHDAMYWYRQDPGQGLRLIYYSQIVNDFQKGDIAEGYSVSREKKESFPLTVTSAQKNPTAFYLCASSMAGQHRTYEQYFGPGTRLTVT.

The gene calls are TRBV3-1 (or the pseudogene TRBV3-2) and TRBJ2-1; 8 positions agree with TRBD2. The CDR3 consists of 16 residues. The germline CDR1 and CDR2 sequences are LGHDT and YNNKEL (reference sequence). Unmatched junction bases numbered 5, after V lost 4 bases and J lost 0 bases. The CDR3 nucleotides read TGTGCCAGCAGCCCACTAGCGGTAAGCTCCTACAATGAGCAGTTCTTC. Translated: CASSPLAVSSYNEQFF.

This chain uses TRBV4-2 with TRBJ2-1; 7 bases are shared with TRBD2. The junction had 4 bases not matched to a gene; V was cut back by 5 bases and J by 3 bases. This CDR3 comprises 14 residues. Germline V lookup: CDR1 LGHNA, CDR2 YNFKEQ. CDR3 sequence (DNA): TGTGCCAGCAGCAGTGCGGGAGACTACAATGAGCAGTTCTTC. It encodes CASSSAGDYNEQFF.

This chain connects TRBV6-1 to TRBJ2-7; D may be TRBD2 (5 bases). V was trimmed by 1 base and J by 1 base, leaving 11 bases between them. This CDR3 is built from 15 residues. CDR1 MNHNS and CDR2 SASEGT come from the germline V gene. In DNA, the CDR3 is TGTGCCAGCAGTGAAGGAGGGCTAGCTTCCTACGAGCAGTACTTC. Encoded protein: CASSEGGLASYEQYF.

The chain joins TRBV28 to TRBJ2-3; the match to TRBD1 covers 7 bases. J lost 4 bases, V lost 6 bases, and 4 bases had no gene match. Germline CDR1 reads MDHEN; CDR2 reads SYDVKM. The CDR3 is 13 amino acids. The CDR3 sequence: CASSFQGADTQYF. CDR3 nucleotides: TGTGCCAGCAGCTTTCAGGGGGCAGATACGCAGTATTTT.